This T cell receptor (beta chain) was recorded in a study of CD8+ T cells in alopecia areata. This clone was recorded a few times. Its target is not known. Sequencing templates came from extracted RNA that was reverse transcribed into cDNA. Profiling relied on immunoSEQ multiplex PCR, and the TCRdb table lists in-frame clones only, not all of them. The data hold fewer than 150,000 clones, with approximately 51% observed a single time. Study-wide points: The study found higher clonality in lesional than normal scalp, especially in alopecia totalis/universalis. Given one nonresponder, whether baseline CD8+ expansion relates to response remains uncertain.

Germline lookup yields CDR1 SGHAT and CDR2 FQNNGV. Trimming at V came to 1 base and at J to 6 bases, leaving 10 bases not matched to a gene. The CDR3 has 16 amino acids. Documented treatment: oral pan-JAK inhibitor, 5-10 mg twice daily. The J gene is TRBJ2-5, the V gene TRBV11-2; 8 nucleotides line up with TRBD2. The sequencing here drew on CD4+ T cells sorted from blood, taken at week 24, from a patient treated with tofacitinib. This clonotype originated in a human donor with alopecia areata. The CDR3 loop reads CASSLVVGGGLQTQYF. As DNA, the CDR3 is TGTGCCAGCAGCTTAGTAGTAGGCGGGGGGCTGCAGACCCAGTACTTC.